The rows below give T cell receptor beta chains drawn from one sample of a study of T cell responses to AZD1222 COVID-19 vaccine. The data were produced by immunoSEQ multiplex PCR, yet TCRdb's version contains in-frame clones alone and is incomplete. The table shows 89,000 or so clones, with approximately 90% occurring only once. Sequencing used peripheral blood, obtained 28 days after the second AZD1222 dose. These receptors came from an adult who received the AZD1222 COVID-19 vaccine. The CDR3 runs from the conserved cysteine through the conserved F or W. The D gene is left open where the match is weak. The listing skips clone size in some rows; elsewhere it reads once, few, many or a size class.

size	J	D	V	DNA	CDR3
-	TRBJ2-5	TRBD1	TRBV6-8	TGTGCCAGCAGTGGACAGGGGGATTTAGAGACCCAGTACTTC	CASSGQGDLETQYF
-	TRBJ1-5	-	TRBV21-1	TGTGCCACCGCTCTTTCGCGGGCACCTAATAGCAATCAGCCCCAGCATTTT	CATALSRAPNSNQPQHF
-	TRBJ2-3	TRBD2	TRBV28	TGTGCCAGCAGTTTAGTAGCGGGAGACTCAGATACGCAGTATTTT	CASSLVAGDSDTQYF
once	TRBJ2-7	TRBD1	TRBV2	TGTGCCAGCAGTTCATACAGGGGAGCCTACGAGCAGTACTTC	CASSSYRGAYEQYF
-	TRBJ2-3	-	TRBV18	TGTGCCAGCTCACCAACGAGACTCCCGGGAGGCACAGATACGCAGTATTTT	CASSPTRLPGGTDTQYF
-	TRBJ1-1	-	TRBV6-5	TGTGCCAGCAGTACCAGTTGGATAAACACTGAAGCTTTCTTT	CASSTSWINTEAFF
few	TRBJ2-7	-	TRBV2	TGTGCCAGCAGTTCCAGGGGATTAGGCTACGAGCAGTACTTC	CASSSRGLGYEQYF
-	TRBJ1-1	-	TRBV25-1	TGTGCCAGCAGTGAAGGAGGGCGTGACACTGAAGCTTTCTTT	CASSEGGRDTEAFF
-	TRBJ1-5	TRBD1	TRBV5-6	TGTGCCAGCAGCTTAGGGACAGGGGCCTTTAGCAATCAGCCCCAGCATTTT	CASSLGTGAFSNQPQHF
-	TRBJ2-5	TRBD2	TRBV11-2	TGTGCCAGCAGCTTAGATAGGACTAGCGGGAGAGAGACCCAGTACTTC	CASSLDRTSGRETQYF
-	TRBJ2-2	TRBD2	TRBV11-1	TGTGCCAGCAGTCCCGGACTAGCACAAGGTACCGGGGAGCTGTTTTTT	CASSPGLAQGTGELFF
-	TRBJ2-1	-	TRBV21-1	TGTGCCAGCAGCAGCCCGGGATGGGCGACCAGCTCCTACAATGAGCAGTTCTTC	CASSSPGWATSSYNEQFF
-	TRBJ2-1	-	TRBV18	TGTGCCAGCTCAGCGGGCCGAGGCAATGAGCAGTTCTTC	CASSAGRGNEQFF
-	TRBJ2-5	TRBD2	TRBV28	TGTGCCAGCCTAGCGGGATACCAAGAGACCCAGTACTTC	CASLAGYQETQYF
-	TRBJ2-1	TRBD2	TRBV11-2	TGTGCCAGCAGCCCCCGGGGGGGGGCCCAATCAATTCTGTATGAGCAGTTCTTC	CASSPRGGAQSILYEQFF
-	TRBJ2-3	-	TRBV4-1	TGCGCCAGCAGCCAAGAAATTGGTACAGATACGCAGTATTTT	CASSQEIGTDTQYF
-	TRBJ2-7	TRBD2	TRBV7-2	TGTGCCAGCAGCTTAGCTCCAGCGGGAGCGTACCACGAGCAGTACTTC	CASSLAPAGAYHEQYF
-	TRBJ2-3	-	TRBV9	TGTGCCAGCAGCCCTTCGGGAGCCACAGATACGCAGTATTTT	CASSPSGATDTQYF
-	TRBJ1-6	-	TRBV7-9	TGTGCCAGCAGCTTAGCGACGGCGAATAATTCACCCCTCCACTTT	CASSLATANNSPLHF
-	TRBJ2-7	-	TRBV21-1	TGTGCCAGCAGCTTAACACTGCAGGGGGCATTCTACGAGCAGTACTTC	CASSLTLQGAFYEQYF
-	TRBJ2-3	-	TRBV4-2	TGTGCCAGCAGCCAAGATAGGGAGCTAGAGGACTCTTCAGATACGCAGTATTTT	CASSQDRELEDSSDTQYF
-	TRBJ2-3	-	TRBV12-5	TGTGCTAGTGGTTTGGTACGGGGGTGGGGGCAGTATTTT	CASGLVRGWGQYF
few	TRBJ2-7	TRBD1	TRBV4-2	TGTGCCAGCAGCCAAGATCGGGACAGGGCCTACGAGCAGTACTTC	CASSQDRDRAYEQYF
-	TRBJ2-1	TRBD1	TRBV5-1	TGCGCCAGCAGCTTTGTGGACAGGGTATACAATGAGCAGTTCTTC	CASSFVDRVYNEQFF
-	TRBJ2-7	TRBD1	TRBV18	TGTGCCAGCTCTGCCGGGACAGGGGTCCACGAGCAGTACTTC	CASSAGTGVHEQYF
-	TRBJ2-2	-	TRBV4-1	TGCGCCAGCAGCCAACAGATCCACGGGGAGCTGTTTTTT	CASSQQIHGELFF
once	TRBJ2-1	TRBD2	TRBV5-1	TGCGCCAGCAGCTTCCTAGCGGGAGGCGATGAGCAGTTCTTC	CASSFLAGGDEQFF
-	TRBJ2-7	TRBD1	TRBV7-9	TGTGCCAGCAGGAGGACGGGACAGGGGCCCACCTACGAGCAGTACTTC	CASRRTGQGPTYEQYF
once	TRBJ1-2	-	TRBV28	TGTGCCAGCAGTTTAACGGGGGCGCGATATGGCTACACCTTC	CASSLTGARYGYTF
-	TRBJ1-3	TRBD1	TRBV5-1	TGCGCCAGCAGCTTGGCCGGGGGACAGGGGAGAAACACCATATATTTT	CASSLAGGQGRNTIYF
-	TRBJ1-5	-	TRBV28	TGTGCCGCAATGGGGGAGGATCAGCCCCAGCATTTT	CAAMGEDQPQHF
-	TRBJ2-1	TRBD2	TRBV3-1/TRBV3-2	TGTGCCAGCAGCCCCTTAGCGGGAGGGCCGGATGAGCAGTTCTTC	CASSPLAGGPDEQFF
-	TRBJ1-4	-	TRBV5-6	TGTGCCAGCAGCTTCGGCAGTGGGAATGAAAAACTGTTTTTT	CASSFGSGNEKLFF
-	TRBJ1-2	TRBD1	TRBV19	TGTGCCAGTAGTATACCGGTTGGGACAGACTATGGCTACACCTTC	CASSIPVGTDYGYTF
-	TRBJ1-5	-	TRBV4-2	TGTGCCAGCAGCCAAGATCACCAGGAGAGCAATCAGCCCCAGCATTTT	CASSQDHQESNQPQHF
few	TRBJ1-4	TRBD1	TRBV4-2	TGTGCCAGCAGCCAAGAGAAAGGACAGGGAGGTGAAAAACTGTTTTTT	CASSQEKGQGGEKLFF
-	TRBJ2-7	-	TRBV7-6	TGTGCCAGCAGCTCAGGGGTCCAGGGGATCAACGAGCAGTACTTC	CASSSGVQGINEQYF
-	TRBJ2-1	TRBD2	TRBV2	TGTGCCAGCAGACCGGGACTAGAATGGCTACGACAGTTCTTC	CASRPGLEWLRQFF
-	TRBJ2-3	TRBD2	TRBV7-9	TGTGCCAGCGAACCCCACGGCGGGGGAGTCATCACAGATACGCAGTATTTT	CASEPHGGGVITDTQYF
-	TRBJ2-7	-	TRBV7-2	TGTGCCAGCAGCTTCCTCCCGACAGAAACCTACGAGCAGTACTTC	CASSFLPTETYEQYF
-	TRBJ1-5	-	TRBV28	TGTGCCAGCAGGGGGATGATGGGACAACAGCCCCAGCATTTT	CASRGMMGQQPQHF
-	TRBJ2-3	TRBD1	TRBV28	TGTGCCAGCAGTTACGGGCAAATAGGACAGGGGTTTACCGGCACAGATACGCAGTATTTT	CASSYGQIGQGFTGTDTQYF
once	TRBJ2-1	-	TRBV28	TGTGCCAGCAGCACACAGGGAGAGGGGTACAATGAGCAGTTCTTC	CASSTQGEGYNEQFF
once	TRBJ2-2	-	TRBV19	TGTGCCAGTAGCGCCCCCCGGGTGGAGACCGGGGAGCTGTTTTTT	CASSAPRVETGELFF
-	TRBJ1-6	-	TRBV4-3	TGCGCCAGCAGCCAAGATCCCGTCGGGGGGCCGGGTTCACCCCTCCACTTT	CASSQDPVGGPGSPLHF
-	TRBJ2-3	-	TRBV5-4	TGTGCCAGCAGCTGGGACCAGGGGTCAGATACGCAGTATTTT	CASSWDQGSDTQYF
-	TRBJ2-5	-	TRBV10-3	TGTGCCATCAGGGCAGGGGCCGAGGGAGGGGAGACCCAGTACTTC	CAIRAGAEGGETQYF
once	TRBJ1-3	-	TRBV6-5	TGTGCCAGCAGGTTGACGGATGCTTCTGGAAACACCATATATTTT	CASRLTDASGNTIYF
-	TRBJ1-2	TRBD1	TRBV7-2	TGTGCCAGTAACGAAGGGGGCCGGTCCTATGGCTACACCTTC	CASNEGGRSYGYTF
-	TRBJ2-1	-	TRBV19	TGTGCCAGTAGTATAGGGACGGGAAGCTCCTACAATGAGCAGTTCTTC	CASSIGTGSSYNEQFF
once	TRBJ2-2	-	TRBV5-4	TGTGCCAGCAGCTTGGAACAAGGCACCGGGGAGCTGTTTTTT	CASSLEQGTGELFF